These 17 T cell receptor beta chains came from one sample sequenced in a study of response to subunit inactivated influenza vaccine. TCRdb recomputed calls from the RT-PCR reads with MiXCR, one row per CDR3 protein. The table lists hundreds of thousands of distinct CDR3 sequences, approximately 12% of them singletons, with roughly 10% in the top ten. This sample comprised PBMCs from blood, obtained on the day of vaccination. Source of these receptors: a man aged 45 to 65 who received an inactivated influenza vaccine.

The table lists this clonotype with a few counts. This sequence joins TRBV7-2 and TRBJ1-5; TRBD1 might be the D (5 bases). CDR3 length: 15 residues. V lost 3 bases, J lost 3 bases, and 12 bases lay in between. Germline CDR1 is SGHTA and CDR2 is FQGNSA. CDR3 amino acids: CASSFGTAYNQPQHF. In nucleotides, the CDR3 is TGTGCCAGCAGCTTTGGGACTGCCTACAATCAGCCCCAGCATTTT.

This clonotype was observed a few times. J is TRBJ2-3 and V is TRBV7-9; maybe TRBD1 (5 bases). V lost 5 bases, J lost 6 bases, and 15 bases lay in between. There are 14 residues in the CDR3. Germline V lookup: CDR1 SEHNR, CDR2 FQNEAQ (reference sequence). The CDR3: CASSVLGVIDTQYF. CDR3 DNA sequence: TGTGCCAGCAGCGTCTTAGGGGTTATTGATACGCAGTATTTT.

This clonotype has only a few counts. This chain links TRBV11-2 with TRBJ1-5, with no clear D. Germline assignment: CDR1 SGHAT and CDR2 FQNNGV. The length of the CDR3 is 16 residues. The V end lost 1 base, the J end lost 0 bases, and 10 bases lay between the germline ends. The CDR3 here is CASSLGGYYSNQPQHF. The CDR3 nucleotides are TGTGCCAGCAGCTTAGGCGGTTATTATAGCAATCAGCCCCAGCATTTT.

The rearrangement links TRBV28 to TRBJ2-1, with TRBD2 matching 12 bases. With 2 bases clipped from V and 7 bases from J, the junction kept 9 bases outside the gene matches. CDR1 is MDHEN and CDR2 is SYDVKM in the germline V gene. This CDR3 region has 17 residues. CDR3 sequence: CASSLDLAGGLGNEQFF. CDR3 nucleotide sequence: TGTGCCAGCAGTTTAGATCTAGCGGGGGGGTTAGGGAATGAGCAGTTCTTC.

This clonotype was counted ten times or more. The V call is TRBV12-3 or TRBV12-4, the J call TRBJ1-1, with a possible D match to TRBD1 (5 bases). This CDR3 has 14 amino acids. V was shortened by 3 bases and J by 0 bases, with 8 bases between the two germline ends. The CDR3 coding sequence is TGTGCCAGCAGTTTCGACAGCTTGAACACTGAAGCTTTCTTT. Protein product: CASSFDSLNTEAFF.

The chain is built from TRBV30 and TRBJ1-4; the D gene is possibly TRBD1 (5 bases). V was pared by 3 bases and J by 10 bases, with 12 bases between. The CDR3 extends over 12 amino acids. CDR1 GTSNPN and CDR2 SVGIG come from the germline V gene (reference sequence). CDR3 bases: TGTGCCTGGAGGGGCCTTGGGGGAAAACTGTTTTTT. This sequence encodes CAWRGLGGKLFF.

This clonotype was seen only a few times. The V call is TRBV20-1, the J call TRBJ2-7, with D unclear. The germline V gene has CDR1 DFQATT and CDR2 SNEGSKA (reference sequence). Trimming took off 3 bases at V and 0 bases at J, with 15 bases between the two ends. This CDR3 is built from 15 residues. The CDR3 here is CSASDLALSSYEQYF. Written as DNA, the CDR3 is TGCAGTGCTAGTGACTTAGCTCTGAGCTCCTACGAGCAGTACTTC.

This clonotype was seen only a few times. J is TRBJ2-5 and V is TRBV3-1, with a weak D call TRBD2 (5 bases). The V end was cut by 6 bases, the J end by 0 bases, with 11 bases between. This CDR3 region has 14 residues. The germline gives CDR1 LGHDT, CDR2 YNNKEL (reference sequence). The CDR3 spells CASSRTLYQETQYF. The CDR3 DNA follows: TGTGCCAGCAGTCGGACTCTGTACCAAGAGACCCAGTACTTC.

This clonotype has a handful of counts. The chain joins TRBV6-1 to TRBJ1-6; D gene uncertain. CDR3 length: 13 residues. Germline CDR1 reads MNHNS; CDR2 reads SASEGT. The V end lost 5 bases, the J end lost 10 bases, and 12 bases lay between the germline ends. Here the CDR3 DNA reads TGTGCCAGCAGTCAACAACGGAACTCACCCCTCCACTTT. This gives the protein CASSQQRNSPLHF.

This clonotype showed up many times. The chain recombines TRBV29-1 with TRBJ2-7; 8 bases are a match to TRBD2. This CDR3 is 16 amino acids long. V was pared by 5 bases and J by 0 bases, with 12 bases of the junction left unmatched. CDR1 SQVTM and CDR2 ANQGSEA come from the germline V gene. The CDR3 protein is CSVQGLAGYSSYEQYF. DNA of the CDR3: TGCAGCGTTCAGGGTCTAGCGGGTTATAGCTCCTACGAGCAGTACTTC.

The chain recombines TRBV28 with TRBJ2-1; no reliable D call. This CDR3 contains 17 residues. Germline loops: CDR1 MDHEN, CDR2 SYDVKM. V lost 5 bases and J lost 5, with 22 bases in between. DNA for the CDR3: TGTGCCAGCAGTCCCGAAGTGCTATACCGCGCCAACAATGAGCAGTTCTTC. It translates to CASSPEVLYRANNEQFF.

This clonotype was seen ten or more times. This rearrangement joins TRBV12-3 or TRBV12-4 to TRBJ1-2; possibly TRBD1 for D (6 bases). This CDR3 is 16 amino acids long. V was pared by 4 bases and J by 2 bases, with 17 bases between. The CDR3 loop reads CASSSSPGRGNYGYTF. DNA of the CDR3: TGTGCCAGCAGTTCCTCCCCAGGGAGGGGGAACTATGGCTACACCTTC.

The table lists this clonotype with a few counts. The chain employs TRBV29-1 and TRBJ2-7, with 8 bases identical to TRBD2. The V gene's germline CDR1 is SQVTM and CDR2 ANQGSEA. Trimming at V came to 4 bases and at J to 3 bases, leaving 8 bases not matched to a gene. CDR3 size: 14 residues. CDR3 DNA: TGCAGCGTTGCCCTGTCGGCGGGAGGCTACGAGCAGTACTTC. This gives the protein CSVALSAGGYEQYF.

The chain joins TRBV20-1 to TRBJ1-2, with D unresolved. Germline V gene lookup returns CDR1 DFQATT and CDR2 SNEGSKA (reference sequence). This CDR3 is 14 amino acids long. V dropped 0 bases and J dropped 2 bases, with 10 bases sitting between them. This CDR3 reads CSARDLIWNYGYTF. CDR3 DNA: TGCAGTGCTAGAGATCTCATTTGGAACTATGGCTACACCTTC.

The chain has TRBV7-6 and TRBJ2-5; 12 positions agree with TRBD2. CDR3 length equals 16 residues. Germline V gene lookup returns CDR1 SGHVS and CDR2 FNYEAQ. J lost 0 bases, V lost 5 bases, and 4 bases had no gene match. The CDR3: CASSHWTSGDQETQYF. For the CDR3, the DNA is TGTGCCAGCAGCCATTGGACTAGCGGGGACCAAGAGACCCAGTACTTC.

This clonotype was detected only a few times. V gene TRBV12-3 or TRBV12-4 combines with J gene TRBJ2-2; D is unclear. V was cut by 6 bases and J by 4 bases, with 12 bases left in between. The CDR3 is 14 residues long. CDR3: CASSPNKVTGELFF. CDR3 DNA: TGTGCCAGCAGCCCTAACAAGGTCACCGGGGAGCTGTTTTTT.

In its sample, this clonotype was seen a few times. V gene TRBV5-1 combines with J gene TRBJ2-2; D remains unclear. The CDR3 has 17 amino acids. Trimming removed 1 base from V and 6 bases from J, with 19 bases in between. The germline V gene has CDR1 SGHRS and CDR2 YFSETQ. CDR3 DNA: TGCGCCAGCAGCTTGAGGAGTGGGATTGTGGAACCCGGGGAGCTGTTTTTT. Translation: CASSLRSGIVEPGELFF.